This T cell receptor beta chain was identified in a study of OX40 agonist ivuxolimab in advanced cancers. Only in-frame clones appear in the TCRdb table, and some are missing; sequencing was by immunoSEQ multiplex PCR. Seen here are tens of thousands of clones, nearly 90% observed once, and the top ten hold approximately 1.6%. Per the germline V gene, CDR1 is WSHSY and CDR2 is SAAADI. The CDR3 runs to 14 residues. V lost 4 bases and J lost 1, with 10 bases in between. Patients had blood sampled at baseline and again on cycle 4 day 1 and cycle 7 day 1. This chain uses TRBV10-2 with TRBJ1-2; D is unresolved. Sequencing used CD4+ or CD8+ T cells sorted from blood, obtained in a trial of the OX40 agonist ivuxolimab. The source of this sequence is an adult with an advanced solid tumor such as melanoma, head and neck, liver or kidney cancer. The CDR3 sequence is CASSGGLVNYGYTF. Written as DNA, the CDR3 is TGCGCCAGCAGTGGCGGACTCGTTAACTATGGCTACACCTTC.